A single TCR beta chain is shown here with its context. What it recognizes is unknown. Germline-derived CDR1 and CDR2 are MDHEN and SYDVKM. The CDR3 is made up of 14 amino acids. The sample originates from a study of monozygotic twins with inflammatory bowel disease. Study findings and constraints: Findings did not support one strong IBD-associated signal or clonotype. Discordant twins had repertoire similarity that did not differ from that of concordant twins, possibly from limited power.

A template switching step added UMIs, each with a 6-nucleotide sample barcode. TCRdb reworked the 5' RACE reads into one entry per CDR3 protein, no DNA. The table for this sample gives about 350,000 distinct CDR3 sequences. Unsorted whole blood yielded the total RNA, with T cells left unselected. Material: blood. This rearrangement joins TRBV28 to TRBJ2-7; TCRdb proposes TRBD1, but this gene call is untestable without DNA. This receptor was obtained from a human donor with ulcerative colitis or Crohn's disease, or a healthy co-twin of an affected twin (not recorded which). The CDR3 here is CASSHRGQGNEQYF.